This T cell receptor beta chain was recorded in a study of cytomegalovirus exposure and HLA in healthy donors. The study, taken as a whole, reports: Cytomegalovirus-associated TCR beta chains were listed, numbering 150 to 200.

PCR primers comprised 60 Vbeta and 13 Jbeta primers. Original processing notes: A follow-up analysis tallied about 80 million unique TCR beta chains, some 11 million shared. Some clones are missing from TCRdb's copy, which holds only in-frame ones; the method was immunoSEQ multiplex PCR. That table supplies the V and J calls and clone size; D and trimming were determined from the DNA. The sample has 140,000 to 150,000 clones, around 57% seen once; the top ten hold around 1.8%. About this clone: Antigen specificity is unknown.

Trimming took off 0 bases at V and 0 bases at J, with 8 bases between the two ends. Germline V gene data show CDR1 as MNHNY and CDR2 as SVGAGI (reference sequence). The length of the CDR3 is 15 residues. Sample: PBMCs. This chain links TRBV6-6 with TRBJ1-1; D call uncertain. The TCR was taken from a male donor in good health and CMV-seronegative. In nucleotides, the CDR3 is TGTGCCAGCAGTTACTCGAGCACCCTGAACACTGAAGCTTTCTTT. Amino acid sequence: CASSYSSTLNTEAFF.